This T cell receptor (beta chain) is from a study of blood T cells in healthy people across ages. Study results and limitations: Older age went with lower TCR beta diversity per million T cells, in a roughly linear way. No one knew whether donors had CMV, which possibly confounded expanded clonotype changes.

As to this clonotype: The antigen is undetermined.

Using a J-beta primer mix together with a sample-barcoded 5' primer, a second PCR was run for about 6 to 11 cycles. TCRdb passed the 5' RACE reads through MiXCR, listing each CDR3 protein once. The sample has some 930,000 distinct CDR3 sequences; around 29% are singletons. This sample also appeared in a second study, on T cells of mothers and their children.

This clonotype was obtained from a woman in her forties in good health. What was sequenced was blood.

CDR3 residues: CASSPSLENIQYF. Written as DNA, the CDR3 is TGTGCCAGCAGCCCCTCCTTAGAAAACATTCAGTACTTC. V is TRBV3-1 and J is TRBJ2-4; D remains unclear. Germline lookup yields CDR1 LGHDT and CDR2 YNNKEL (reference sequence). V was cut by 4 bases and J by 5 bases, with 9 bases left in between. CDR3 size: 13 residues.